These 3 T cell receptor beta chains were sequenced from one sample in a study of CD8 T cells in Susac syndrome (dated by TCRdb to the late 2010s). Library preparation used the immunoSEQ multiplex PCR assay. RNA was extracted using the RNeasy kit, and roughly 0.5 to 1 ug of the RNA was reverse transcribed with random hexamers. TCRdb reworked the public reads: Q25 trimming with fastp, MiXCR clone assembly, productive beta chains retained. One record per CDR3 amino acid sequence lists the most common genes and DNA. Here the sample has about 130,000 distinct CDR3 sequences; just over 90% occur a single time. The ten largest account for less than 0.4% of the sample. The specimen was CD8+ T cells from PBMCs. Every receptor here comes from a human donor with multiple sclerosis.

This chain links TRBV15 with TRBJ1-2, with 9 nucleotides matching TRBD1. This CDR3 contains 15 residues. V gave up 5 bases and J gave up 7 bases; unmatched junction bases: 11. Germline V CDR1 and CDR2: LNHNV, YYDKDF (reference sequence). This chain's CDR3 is CATSARRQGGRGYTF. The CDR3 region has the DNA TGTGCCACCAGCGCGCGACGACAGGGGGGTCGTGGCTACACCTTC. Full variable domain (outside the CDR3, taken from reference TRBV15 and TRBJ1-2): DAMVIQNPRYQVTQFGKPVTLSCSQTLNHNVMYWYQQKSSQAPKLLFHYYDKDFNNEADTPDNFQSRRPNTSFCFLDIRSPGLGDTAMYLCATSARRQGGRGYTFGSGTRLTVV.

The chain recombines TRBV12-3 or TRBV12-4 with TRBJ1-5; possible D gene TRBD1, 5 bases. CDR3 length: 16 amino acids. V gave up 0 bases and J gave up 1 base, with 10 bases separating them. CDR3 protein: CASSLAWQGSNQPQHF. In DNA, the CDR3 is TGTGCCAGCAGTTTAGCGTGGCAGGGAAGCAATCAGCCCCAGCATTTT.

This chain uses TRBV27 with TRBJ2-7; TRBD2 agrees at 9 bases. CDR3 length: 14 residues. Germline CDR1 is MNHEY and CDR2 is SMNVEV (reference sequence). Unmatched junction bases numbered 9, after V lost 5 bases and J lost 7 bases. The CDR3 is CASSGLAGSREQYF. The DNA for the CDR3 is TGTGCCAGCAGTGGGCTAGCGGGGTCGCGGGAGCAGTACTTC.